This TCR beta chain was found in a study of T-cell reconstitution after alpha-beta-depleted transplantation in children. Unique molecular identifiers were incorporated into the prepared TCRbeta library. TCRdb re-analysed the PCR reads in MiXCR, keeping a single row per CDR3 protein. The sample has approximately 400,000 distinct CDR3 sequences; approximately 11% are singletons. This CDR3 spans 15 amino acids. In germline, CDR1 is LNHDA, CDR2 SQIVND (reference sequence). V lost 1 base, J lost 1 base, and 10 bases lay in between. The chain joins TRBV19 to TRBJ1-1; D uncertain. This receptor was obtained from a human donor who donated a stem cell graft to a child with acute myeloid leukemia. Here the sequenced sample was PBMCs from the stem cell graft donor, taken from the stem cell graft. CDR3 bases: TGTGCCAGTAGTATAGTTCCAGGAGGGAACACTGAAGCTTTCTTT. Its translation is CASSIVPGGNTEAFF.